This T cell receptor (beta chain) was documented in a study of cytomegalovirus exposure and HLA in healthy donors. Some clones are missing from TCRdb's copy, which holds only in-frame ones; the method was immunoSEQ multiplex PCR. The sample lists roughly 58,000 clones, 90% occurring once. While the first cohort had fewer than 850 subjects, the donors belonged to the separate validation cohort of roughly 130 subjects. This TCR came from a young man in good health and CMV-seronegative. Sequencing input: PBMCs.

The CDR3 is CASSLCRVQGPGNTIYF. In nucleotides, the CDR3 is TGTGCCAGCAGCTTGTGCCGCGTACAGGGCCCTGGAAACACCATATATTTT. The chain carries TRBV5-6 and TRBJ1-3; a weak D match, TRBD1 (6 bases). V lost 1 base and J lost 2, with 16 bases in between. Germline V CDR1 and CDR2: SGHDT, YYEEEE. This CDR3 has 17 residues.